This TCR beta chain stems from a study of cytomegalovirus exposure and HLA in healthy donors. As regards this clone: The target antigen is unknown.

Primers: 60 Vbeta forward and 13 Jbeta reverse. Generated by immunoSEQ multiplex PCR, the TCRdb table keeps only in-frame clones and is missing some. Its table lists 90,000 to 130,000 clones. Study-wide points: It was in a later analysis that TCR association rates were seen to vary by HLA locus, highest for DRB1 and lowest for HLA-C. Later analysis reportedly placed an Asian-associated ancestry cluster below the approximately 680-donor mean in N-insertions. Being indistinguishable, some V segments were excluded, TRBV6-2 and TRBV6-3 among them.

This CDR3 contains 15 residues. With V trimmed by 3 bases and J by 7 bases, 6 bases remained unmatched. From germline, CDR1 is SEHNR and CDR2 FQNEAQ (reference sequence). The gene calls are TRBV7-9 and TRBJ1-2; 12 nucleotides align to TRBD1. Input material: PBMCs. This receptor was obtained from a middle-aged man in good health and CMV-seropositive. The CDR3 sequence is CASSFPGQGALGYTF. DNA for the CDR3: TGTGCCAGCAGCTTCCCGGGACAGGGGGCGCTTGGCTACACCTTC.